These 30 T cell receptor beta chains were all obtained from the same sample, sequenced in a study of CD8+CD57+ T cells in acquired aplastic anemia. Genomic DNA served as template for TCR beta VDJ and CDR3 profiling. MiXCR was run by TCRdb on the reads, yielding one entry per CDR3 protein. The sample lists about 190,000 distinct CDR3 sequences, 54% occurring once. The sample comprised sorted CD4+, CD8+, or CD8+CD57+ T cells (not recorded which) from PBMCs. These receptor sequences come from a human donor in good health, serving as a control.

This clonotype was observed a handful of times. The chain employs TRBV2 and TRBJ2-7; 15 bases fit TRBD2. Trimming cost V 10 bases and J 12 bases; bases outside gene matches: 10. Germline lookup yields CDR1 SNHLY and CDR2 FYNNEI. The CDR3 covers 13 residues. This chain's CDR3 is CATFGLAGGPPYF. CDR3 nucleotides: TGTGCCACCTTTGGACTAGCGGGGGGGCCCCCGTACTTC.

This CDR3 reads CASSGGQGFNYGYTF. As DNA, the CDR3 is TGTGCCAGTAGCGGGGGACAGGGCTTTAACTATGGCTACACCTTC. The chain employs TRBV19 and TRBJ1-2, with TRBD1 matching over 9 bases. The CDR3 sequence is 15 residues long. V shed 6 bases, J shed 1 base, and the junction held 6 bases outside the gene matches. Germline V lookup: CDR1 LNHDA, CDR2 SQIVND (reference sequence).

CDR3 sequence: CSARTGNEGEQYF. The CDR3 region has the DNA TGCAGCGCCCGGACAGGGAACGAAGGCGAGCAGTACTTC. The chain couples TRBV29-1 to TRBJ2-7; 8 positions match TRBD1. Germline V CDR1 and CDR2: SQVTM, ANQGSEA. Germline trimming cut 7 bases from V and 6 bases from J; bases unmatched to any gene: 11. This CDR3 is 13 amino acids long.

The V gene is TRBV5-1, the J gene TRBJ1-2; weak D call: TRBD1 (5 bases). V dropped 2 bases and J dropped 4 bases, with 12 bases sitting between them. From germline, CDR1 is SGHRS and CDR2 YFSETQ. This CDR3 region has 14 residues. In nucleotides, the CDR3 is TGCGCCAGCAGCTTTGAGGCTAGGGGCTATGGCTACACCTTC. Translating gives CASSFEARGYGYTF. Together with reference TRBV5-1 and TRBJ1-2, the CDR3 gives the full variable domain: KAGVTQTPRYLIKTRGQQVTLSCSPISGHRSVSWYQQTPGQGLQFLFEYFSETQRNKGNFPGRFSGRQFSNSRSEMNVSTLELGDSALYLCASSFEARGYGYTFGSGTRLTVV.

A note on this clonotype: A much larger clone lies a single base off, so this may be a read error. The gene calls are TRBV30 and TRBJ1-6; D is uncertain. The germline V gene encodes CDR1 GTSNPN and CDR2 SVGIG (reference sequence). The CDR3 has 13 amino acids. The CDR3 coding sequence is TGTGCCTGGAGTGTAGGTGGGAATTCACCCCCCCACTTT. Its protein is CAWSVGGNSPPHF.

This clonotype was picked up many times. The chain carries TRBV4-2 and TRBJ1-1; 8 bases are a match to TRBD1. J was trimmed by 5 bases and V by 0 bases; bases with no gene match: 17. From germline, CDR1 is LGHNA and CDR2 YNFKEQ. The CDR3 totals 19 residues. The CDR3 region has the DNA TGTGCCAGCAGCCAAGAAATAGGCAGGGGGCGCGGTTCGTTGACTGAAGCTTTCTTT. Translated: CASSQEIGRGRGSLTEAFF.

The CDR3 is CASSSPTGPGTDTQYF. CDR3 DNA: TGTGCCAGCAGCTCTCCCACGGGGCCGGGGACAGATACGCAGTATTTT. The rearrangement uses TRBV3-1 and TRBJ2-3; D is tentatively TRBD1 or TRBD2 (5 bases each). CDR3 size: 16 residues. Germline V CDR1 and CDR2: LGHDT, YNNKEL (reference sequence). Trimming removed 5 bases from V and 3 bases from J, with 18 bases in between.

This clonotype appeared a few times. A junction end diverges from the germline sequence, so it may reflect a read error. The rearrangement uses TRBV7-8 and TRBJ2-1; D is possibly TRBD1 (5 bases). The CDR3 covers 14 residues. Germline assignment: CDR1 SGHVS and CDR2 FQNEAQ. The CDR3 loop reads CASSLGGLYNEQSF. Written as DNA, the CDR3 is TGTGCCAGCAGCTTAGGGGGCCTCTACAATGAGCAGTCCTTC.

The chain carries TRBV25-1 and TRBJ2-2; perhaps TRBD1 as D (6 bases). CDR1 and CDR2 (germline): MGHDK, SYGVNS. V gave up 6 bases and J gave up 2 bases, with 16 bases separating them. CDR3 length: 16 residues. CDR3 DNA sequence: TGTGCCAGCAGCAGTCGGGACACCCCTAACACCGGGGAGCTGTTTTTT. Amino acid sequence: CASSSRDTPNTGELFF.

This clonotype was seen a handful of times. This chain links TRBV4-1 with TRBJ2-3; weak D call: TRBD2 (5 bases). The V end was cut by 4 bases, the J end by 11 bases, with 19 bases between. Looked up from germline, CDR1 is MGHRA and CDR2 is YSYEKL. The CDR3 is 14 amino acids. The CDR3: CASSPQDSGYEQYF. CDR3 bases: TGCGCCAGCAGCCCCCAGGACTCCGGATACGAGCAGTATTTT.

This clonotype was seen many times. This chain uses TRBV24-1 with TRBJ1-1, with 7 positions matching TRBD1. Germline lookup yields CDR1 KGHDR and CDR2 SFDVKD. After removal of 3 bases from V and 4 bases from J, the junction contained 7 bases not matched to a gene. CDR3 length: 15 amino acids. CDR3 sequence: CATSDTGAGSTEAFF. The DNA of the CDR3 is TGTGCCACCAGTGATACAGGGGCGGGGAGCACTGAAGCTTTCTTT.

This chain connects TRBV7-2 to TRBJ2-3; weak D call: TRBD1 (5 bases). V was shortened by 1 base and J by 4 bases, with 15 bases between the two germline ends. Germline V lookup: CDR1 SGHTA, CDR2 FQGNSA. CDR3 size: 16 residues. The CDR3 protein is CASSLGTADSADTQYF. In nucleotides, the CDR3 is TGTGCCAGCAGCTTAGGGACCGCCGACAGCGCAGATACGCAGTATTTT.

Ten or more counts support this clonotype. This chain connects TRBV27 to TRBJ1-6; D might be TRBD1 (6 bases). V was trimmed by 3 bases and J by 11 bases, leaving 17 bases between them. The CDR3 is 15 amino acids. Germline CDR1 reads MNHEY; CDR2 reads SMNVEV (reference sequence). This chain's CDR3 is CASSFPRGLGTPLHF. CDR3 coding DNA: TGTGCCAGCAGTTTCCCCAGGGGCCTCGGGACACCCCTCCACTTT.

CDR3 amino acids: CASSVRTSGGAEETQYF. The DNA of the CDR3 is TGTGCCAGCAGTGTCCGGACTAGCGGGGGGGCGGAGGAGACCCAGTACTTC. The chain links TRBV2 to TRBJ2-5; 15 bases are a match to TRBD2. Germline V CDR1 and CDR2: SNHLY, FYNNEI. The CDR3 spans 17 residues. The V and J ends lost 4 bases and 5 bases, in that order; junction bases with no gene match: 8.

About this clonotype itself: A read error may produce the germline difference seen at one junction end. J is TRBJ1-2 and V is TRBV7-8; D unclear. Germline V lookup: CDR1 SGHVS, CDR2 FQNEAQ. The CDR3 loop spans 13 amino acids. The CDR3 nucleotides are TGTGCCAGCAGCTTAGGAGTCGACTATGGCTGCACCTTC. Encoded protein: CASSLGVDYGCTF.

This clonotype turned up a few times. The chain combines TRBV19 with TRBJ2-7, with 7 positions matching TRBD1. V shed 2 bases, J shed 1 base, and the junction held 2 bases outside the gene matches. The CDR3 extends over 14 amino acids. Germline V gives CDR1 LNHDA, CDR2 SQIVND (reference sequence). For the CDR3, the DNA is TGTGCCAGTAGTATATCGGGACAGTCCTACGAGCAGTACTTC. Translating gives CASSISGQSYEQYF.

This clonotype appeared once. The chain uses TRBV20-1 and TRBJ2-2; D remains unclear. V lost 2 bases and J 0 bases, leaving 4 bases between the germline ends. Germline assignment: CDR1 DFQATT and CDR2 SNEGSKA (reference sequence). The CDR3 runs 13 residues. CDR3 nucleotide sequence: TGCAGTGCTAGATCACCGAACACCGGGGAGCTGTTTTTT. The encoded protein is CSARSPNTGELFF.

This clonotype was found a few times. The chain employs TRBV7-9 and TRBJ2-7; D ambiguous. V lost 1 base to trimming and J lost 6 bases, with 10 bases between them. Per germline, CDR1 SEHNR and CDR2 FQNEAQ (reference sequence). The CDR3 extends over 13 amino acids. For the CDR3, the DNA is TGTGCCAGCAGCTTAGACAGTCTGGGCGAGCAGTACTTC. Its protein is CASSLDSLGEQYF.

Comment on this clonotype: A read error may explain this, as a much larger clone is one base away. The chain is built from TRBV6-2 or TRBV6-3 and TRBJ2-7, with a weak D call TRBD2 (6 bases). The V gene lost 8 bases and the J gene lost 3 bases, with 17 bases spanning the gap. The germline CDR1 and CDR2 sequences are MNHEY and SVGEGT. This CDR3 region has 14 residues. This CDR3 reads CASGPLWGDYEQYF. CDR3 coding DNA: TGTGCCAGCGGCCCTTTATGGGGGGACTACGAGCAGTACTTC.

This clonotype was seen many times. The chain carries TRBV7-9 and TRBJ1-3; a possible D gene is TRBD1 (5 bases). This CDR3 contains 16 residues. Trimming removed 2 bases at V and 4 bases at J, with 15 bases between. Germline CDR1 SEHNR, CDR2 FQNEAQ (reference sequence). CDR3 loop: CASSLTGGVVGNTIYF. In DNA, the CDR3 is TGTGCCAGCAGCTTAACAGGCGGGGTAGTCGGAAACACCATATATTTT.

This clonotype was counted ten times or more. The rearrangement uses TRBV19 and TRBJ2-7; D may be TRBD2 (7 bases). Trimming left V 4 bases short and J 5 bases short, with 18 bases between. There are 15 residues in the CDR3. The germline V gene has CDR1 LNHDA and CDR2 SQIVND (reference sequence). The CDR3 loop reads CASSTAGEGTHEQYF. In DNA form, the CDR3 reads TGTGCCAGTAGTACGGCAGGGGAGGGAACCCACGAGCAGTACTTC.

As to this clonotype: One end of the junction does not line up with germline, which may come from a read error. The gene calls are TRBV7-2 and TRBJ1-1, with D unresolved. Germline assignment: CDR1 SGHTA and CDR2 FQGNSA. This CDR3 has 13 residues. The CDR3 reads CASSLPGLTTKYF. The CDR3 region has the DNA TGTGCCAGCAGCTTACCTGGACTGACGACGAAATACTTT.

V is TRBV24-1 and J is TRBJ2-3; D gene unclear. Germline V gives CDR1 KGHDR, CDR2 SFDVKD. V dropped 4 bases and J dropped 6 bases, with 7 bases sitting between them. The CDR3 length is 12 residues. CDR3: CATSETGDTQYF. CDR3 nucleotide sequence: TGTGCCACCAGTGAAACTGGGGATACGCAGTATTTT.

With respect to this clonotype: This clone may be a read error of a much larger clone one base away. The chain links TRBV28 to TRBJ2-3, with D possibly matching TRBD1 (5 bases). The better agreement between TRBJ1-5 and the DNA end casts doubt on the J call. Germline CDR1 and CDR2: MDHEN and SYDVKM. The CDR3 extends over 16 amino acids. The CDR3 region has the DNA TGTGCCAGCAGCCAACTCGCTAGCGGGGGAACAGATACGCAGCATTTT. As protein: CASSQLASGGTDTQHF.

The V and J genes are TRBV20-1 and TRBJ1-6, with 10 bases that match TRBD1. Per the germline V gene, CDR1 is DFQATT and CDR2 is SNEGSKA (reference sequence). This CDR3 comprises 14 residues. V was clipped by 2 bases and J by 8 bases; unmatched bases: 3. CDR3 loop: CSARLTGGYSPLHF. The CDR3 region has the DNA TGCAGTGCTAGATTGACAGGGGGCTATTCACCCCTCCACTTT.

This clonotype was seen more than once but under ten times. A clone one base away is much larger, so this may be a read error. The CDR3 DNA is TGTGCCAACAGCTTAGCCCTATCCGGAGGGGGCGGGGGGGTCCTCGCGCAGTACTTC. Translated, it gives CANSLALSGGGGGVLAQYF. This chain connects TRBV7-2 to TRBJ2-7; TRBD2 matches at 9 bases. Germline V gene lookup returns CDR1 SGHTA and CDR2 FQGNSA. This CDR3 has 19 residues.

This clonotype was recorded many times. This sequence joins TRBV20-1 and TRBJ2-1; a weak D match, TRBD2 (6 bases). The CDR3 loop spans 13 amino acids. Germline V CDR1 and CDR2: DFQATT, SNEGSKA (reference sequence). CDR3 protein: CSALEGPYNEQFF. The CDR3 DNA is TGCAGCGCGCTGGAGGGACCTTACAATGAGCAGTTCTTC.

The chain couples TRBV11-2 to TRBJ2-7; TRBD1 is a possible D gene (6 bases). Trimming stripped 6 bases from V and 7 bases from J, with 19 bases between. The germline V gene has CDR1 SGHAT and CDR2 FQNNGV. The CDR3 has 14 amino acids. The CDR3 here is CASSPLGTGWEQYF. CDR3 DNA sequence: TGTGCCAGCAGTCCTTTAGGCACAGGGTGGGAGCAGTACTTC.

The chain recombines TRBV9 with TRBJ1-6; D is unclear. This CDR3 spans 15 amino acids. CDR1 is SGDLS and CDR2 is YYNGEE in the germline V gene. The germline V and J ends were trimmed by 4 bases and 8 bases, with 16 bases remaining between them. The CDR3, as DNA: TGTGCCAGCAGCCAGGAACACGGAAAGTATTCACCCCTCCACTTT. Translation gives CASSQEHGKYSPLHF.

The chain carries TRBV5-5 and TRBJ2-5, with TRBD2 as a possible D gene (6 bases). Between the trimmed V and J ends, which lost 6 bases and 3 bases, there was a span of 15 bases. Germline CDR1 SGHKS, CDR2 YYEKEE (reference sequence). This CDR3 is 14 amino acids long. CDR3 bases: TGTGCCAGCACCCAGCGGACGGGAGAAGAGACCCAGTACTTC. Its protein is CASTQRTGEETQYF.